The 29 T cell receptor beta chains below come from one sample, sequenced in a study of blood T cell repertoires in COVID-19. Method: immunoSEQ multiplex PCR; TCRdb's copy keeps in-frame clones and lacks some. The sample lists 200,000 or so clones; 80% to 90% were seen once. The sequenced material came from peripheral blood. These receptors were obtained from a man between 65 and 85 years old with active or convalescent COVID-19.

The V call is TRBV24-1, the J call TRBJ2-7; tentatively, D is TRBD2 (6 bases). The germline V gene has CDR1 KGHDR and CDR2 SFDVKD. Trimming shortened V by 5 bases and J by 2 bases, and 9 bases separated the two germline ends. The CDR3 consists of 13 residues. The CDR3, as DNA: TGTGCCACCAGTGGGGACTTTACCTACGAGCAGTACTTC. This codes for CATSGDFTYEQYF.

V usage is TRBV5-1 and J usage is TRBJ2-2; the match to TRBD2 covers 14 bases. Per the germline V gene, CDR1 is SGHRS and CDR2 is YFSETQ. V lost 1 base, J lost 5 bases, and 7 bases stayed unmatched. The length of the CDR3 is 18 residues. As DNA, the CDR3 is TGCGCCAGCAGCTTGTATGGACTAGCGGGAGGTGGGACCGGGGAGCTGTTTTTT. It yields the protein CASSLYGLAGGGTGELFF.

The chain links TRBV2 to TRBJ2-1; the match to TRBD1 covers 7 bases. In germline, CDR1 is SNHLY, CDR2 FYNNEI. This CDR3 is 15 amino acids long. The V and J ends lost 7 bases and 8 bases, in that order; junction bases with no gene match: 14. CDR3 amino acids: CASTFEATGSDEQFF. For the CDR3, the DNA is TGTGCCAGCACCTTCGAGGCGACAGGGAGCGATGAGCAGTTCTTC.

The chain combines TRBV5-1 with TRBJ1-1; D is unclear. Trimming cost V 0 bases and J 4 bases, with 7 bases left between them. Germline CDR1 is SGHRS and CDR2 is YFSETQ. This CDR3 region has 13 residues. The CDR3 DNA follows: TGCGCCAGCAGCTTGGACGGAGGCACTGAAGCTTTCTTT. Protein: CASSLDGGTEAFF.

Here the CDR3 reads CASSRLGIATNEKLFF. In DNA form, the CDR3 reads TGTGCCAGCAGCCGTCTCGGTATTGCAACTAATGAAAAACTGTTTTTT. The chain joins TRBV7-2 to TRBJ1-4; D is uncertain. Per germline, CDR1 SGHTA and CDR2 FQGNSA. The CDR3 spans 16 residues. Trimming took off 5 bases at V and 0 bases at J, with 13 bases between the two ends.

V usage is TRBV6-5 and J usage is TRBJ2-7; 7 positions match TRBD1. Germline trimming cut 6 bases from V and 5 bases from J; bases unmatched to any gene: 7. This CDR3 region has 13 residues. CDR1 and CDR2 (germline): MNHEY, SVGAGI. In DNA form, the CDR3 reads TGTGCCAGCAGGTACATCGACAGGGACGAGCAGTACTTC. Protein product: CASRYIDRDEQYF.

V is TRBV11-2 and J is TRBJ2-2, with 7 bases aligning to TRBD2. Germline V CDR1 and CDR2: SGHAT, FQNNGV. The CDR3 is made up of 16 amino acids. The V and J ends lost 3 bases and 3 bases, in that order; junction bases with no gene match: 7. CDR3 protein: CASSFLSGGHTGELFF. In DNA form, the CDR3 reads TGTGCCAGCAGCTTCCTGTCGGGGGGTCACACCGGGGAGCTGTTTTTT.

This chain connects TRBV5-4 to TRBJ2-3, with D possibly TRBD2 on 5 matching bases. Germline V CDR1 and CDR2: SGHNT, YYREEE (reference sequence). This CDR3 region has 17 residues. The V end lost 4 bases, the J end lost 1 base, and 19 bases lay between the germline ends. CDR3 sequence (DNA): TGTGCCAGCAGCCAAGCATATGGACGGGGAGGCACAGATACGCAGTATTTT. Encoded protein: CASSQAYGRGGTDTQYF.

This clone was seen a single time. CDR3 DNA: TGTGCCAGCTCATTTGGGGGGGGTGAGCAGTTCTTC. Translated: CASSFGGGEQFF. V gene TRBV18 combines with J gene TRBJ2-1; 7 bases map to TRBD2. This CDR3 comprises 12 residues. Germline CDR1 and CDR2: KGHSH and LQKENI. V was pared by 5 bases and J by 9 bases, with 4 bases of the junction left unmatched.

The chain is built from TRBV27 and TRBJ2-2; D gene ambiguous. Trimming cost V 6 bases and J 2 bases, with 4 bases left between them. The CDR3 length is 12 residues. Germline CDR1 reads MNHEY; CDR2 reads SMNVEV (reference sequence). The CDR3 sequence: CASSYNTGELFF. CDR3 DNA: TGTGCCAGCAGCTATAACACCGGGGAGCTGTTTTTT.

This clone was observed a few times. This rearrangement joins TRBV6-1 to TRBJ2-5; TRBD1 aligns across 8 bases. The CDR3 covers 13 residues. Germline CDR1 reads MNHNS; CDR2 reads SASEGT. The V segment lost 1 base and the J segment 5 bases; nucleotides outside the gene matches: 0. Here the CDR3 reads CASSEDRGETQYF. DNA for the CDR3: TGTGCCAGCAGTGAAGACAGGGGGGAGACCCAGTACTTC.

The chain carries TRBV5-8 and TRBJ1-3, with a tentative D call TRBD1 (6 bases). CDR1 is SGHTS and CDR2 is YDEGEE in the germline V gene. Trimming stripped 1 base from V and 0 bases from J, with 23 bases between. CDR3 length equals 20 residues. The CDR3 protein is CASSLFAAGAPPFSGNTIYF. The DNA of the CDR3 is TGTGCCAGCAGCTTGTTCGCGGCAGGGGCTCCCCCCTTCTCTGGAAACACCATATATTTT.

The chain combines TRBV11-3 with TRBJ2-2; TRBD2 aligns across 9 bases. Germline assignment: CDR1 SGHNT and CDR2 YENEEA. The CDR3 totals 16 residues. With V trimmed by 5 bases and J by 5 bases, 9 bases remained unmatched. CDR3 sequence reads: CASSPGAGGPTGELFF. In DNA, the CDR3 is TGTGCCAGCAGCCCTGGCGCGGGAGGGCCGACCGGGGAGCTGTTTTTT.

This chain connects TRBV5-5 to TRBJ2-5; D is ambiguous. The CDR3 totals 12 residues. Germline loops: CDR1 SGHKS, CDR2 YYEKEE (reference sequence). V gave up 0 bases and J gave up 5 bases, with 5 bases separating them. CDR3 region: CASSLGAETQYF. Written as DNA, the CDR3 is TGTGCCAGCAGCTTGGGGGCCGAGACCCAGTACTTC.

The V and J genes are TRBV5-1 and TRBJ2-1; perhaps TRBD1 as D (5 bases). The germline CDR1 and CDR2 sequences are SGHRS and YFSETQ. This CDR3 is built from 13 residues. Trimming took off 4 bases at V and 9 bases at J, with 14 bases between the two ends. CDR3: CASSAQGSGEQFF. CDR3 DNA: TGCGCCAGCAGCGCGCAGGGCTCTGGTGAGCAGTTCTTC.

The chain uses TRBV6-5 and TRBJ2-3; 9 bases align to TRBD2. CDR1 MNHEY and CDR2 SVGAGI come from the germline V gene. The ends lost 0 bases at V and 7 bases at J; junction bases unmatched: 5. There are 15 residues in the CDR3. CDR3 protein: CASSYSREGLYTQYF. CDR3 bases: TGTGCCAGCAGTTACTCGCGGGAGGGCCTATATACGCAGTATTTT.

For this clone: Relative to the germline gene, one junction end is altered; a read error may explain this. The chain joins TRBV10-3 to TRBJ1-2; weak D call: TRBD1 (6 bases). Germline values: CDR1 ENHRY, CDR2 SYGVKD. The CDR3 extends over 14 amino acids. The CDR3 sequence is CAIYGDTTNYGYTF. The DNA for the CDR3 is TGTGCCATATATGGGGACACCACTAACTATGGCTACACTTTC.

The rearrangement uses TRBV9 and TRBJ2-5; 13 bases fit TRBD2. Germline V lookup: CDR1 SGDLS, CDR2 YYNGEE. This CDR3 contains 15 residues. V shed 5 bases, J shed 4 bases, and the junction held 5 bases outside the gene matches. In nucleotides, the CDR3 is TGTGCCAGCAGTGGACTAGCGGGAGTATCAGAGACCCAGTACTTC. The encoded protein is CASSGLAGVSETQYF.

This chain links TRBV6-6 with TRBJ1-1; no reliable D call. Germline V gene data show CDR1 as MNHNY and CDR2 as SVGAGI (reference sequence). The CDR3 extends over 14 amino acids. V was cut by 7 bases and J by 1 base, with 13 bases left in between. CDR3 sequence reads: CASTPLKSNTEAFF. In nucleotides, the CDR3 is TGTGCCAGCACACCCCTAAAGTCGAACACTGAAGCTTTCTTT.

This clone was detected only a few times. This sequence joins TRBV7-2 and TRBJ2-5; D call uncertain. There are 14 residues in the CDR3. Trimming stripped 0 bases from V and 7 bases from J, with 12 bases between. Germline values: CDR1 SGHTA, CDR2 FQGNSA. The CDR3 DNA is TGTGCCAGCAGCTTAGCGCTAAACGGTGGGACCCAGTACTTC. It yields the protein CASSLALNGGTQYF.

The J gene is TRBJ2-7, the V gene TRBV28; 7 positions match TRBD2. The CDR3 sequence is 14 residues long. Germline V gives CDR1 MDHEN, CDR2 SYDVKM. The J segment lost 3 bases and the V segment lost 5 bases, leaving 7 bases of the junction unmatched. This CDR3 is CASSGPGGLYEQYF. As DNA, the CDR3 is TGTGCCAGCAGTGGTCCGGGGGGACTCTACGAGCAGTACTTC.

The chain combines TRBV2 with TRBJ2-7; TRBD2 agrees at 11 bases. The CDR3 runs to 16 residues. Germline values: CDR1 SNHLY, CDR2 FYNNEI. V gave up 6 bases and J gave up 2 bases; unmatched junction bases: 9. CDR3 loop: CASSPYKTSGTYEQYF. In nucleotides, the CDR3 is TGTGCCAGCAGCCCTTATAAGACTAGCGGGACCTACGAGCAGTACTTC.

The chain recombines TRBV6-2 or TRBV6-3 with TRBJ1-2; D might be TRBD1 (5 bases). V lost 4 bases and J 0 bases, leaving 15 bases between the germline ends. This CDR3 region has 16 residues. In germline, CDR1 is MNHEY, CDR2 SVGEGT. The CDR3 region is CASSLTGPEANYGYTF. The CDR3 nucleotides are TGTGCCAGCAGTTTAACAGGTCCGGAAGCTAACTATGGCTACACCTTC.

V is TRBV5-5 and J is TRBJ1-3; D might be TRBD1 (6 bases). Germline V gene data show CDR1 as SGHKS and CDR2 as YYEKEE (reference sequence). Trimming stripped 4 bases from V and 1 base from J, with 12 bases between. The CDR3 contains 15 residues. CDR3 sequence (DNA): TGTGCCAGCAGCCCCGGACAGTCTTCTGGAAACACCATATATTTT. It specifies CASSPGQSSGNTIYF. Supplemented by reference TRBV5-5 and TRBJ1-3, the full variable domain reads DAGVTQSPTHLIKTRGQQVTLRCSPISGHKSVSWYQQVLGQGPQFIFQYYEKEERGRGNFPDRFSARQFPNYSSELNVNALLLGDSALYLCASSPGQSSGNTIYFGEGSWLTVV.

This chain connects TRBV7-9 to TRBJ1-3; D is unclear. The CDR3 length is 16 residues. Germline V gene sequence: CDR1 SEHNR, CDR2 FQNEAQ (reference sequence). The V end was cut by 4 bases, the J end by 0 bases, with 13 bases between. The CDR3 loop reads CASSSRGLSSGNTIYF. The CDR3 bases are TGTGCCAGCAGCTCAAGAGGCCTGTCCTCTGGAAACACCATATATTTT.

The rearrangement joins TRBV19 to TRBJ1-5, with a possible D match to TRBD1 (5 bases). V lost 6 bases to trimming and J lost 1 base, with 13 bases between them. Germline CDR1 reads LNHDA; CDR2 reads SQIVND (reference sequence). The CDR3 totals 15 residues. In nucleotides, the CDR3 is TGTGCCAGTAGGGGTCTGGGGGGGAGCAATCAGCCCCAGCATTTT. Residues: CASRGLGGSNQPQHF.

The chain uses TRBV2 and TRBJ2-7, with 9 bases aligning to TRBD1. J lost 6 bases, V lost 8 bases, and 2 bases had no gene match. CDR3 size: 11 residues. Germline V gives CDR1 SNHLY, CDR2 FYNNEI. CDR3 coding DNA: TGTGCCAGCGGGACAGGGTTCGAGCAGTACTTC. It is translated as CASGTGFEQYF.

The V call is TRBV9, the J call TRBJ1-4; 8 nucleotides align to TRBD1. J lost 10 bases, V lost 4 bases, and 3 bases had no gene match. The CDR3 runs to 12 residues. The germline gives CDR1 SGDLS, CDR2 YYNGEE. The CDR3 reads CASSPDRGKLFF. CDR3 bases: TGTGCCAGCAGCCCAGACAGGGGAAAACTGTTTTTT.

This clone was seen only once. The chain has TRBV28 and TRBJ2-4; D not certain. Germline V gives CDR1 MDHEN, CDR2 SYDVKM. Between the trimmed V and J ends, which lost 5 bases and 7 bases, there was a span of 12 bases. This CDR3 comprises 13 residues. The chain's CDR3 is CASSRHPDNIQYF. CDR3 in DNA: TGTGCCAGCAGTAGACATCCTGATAACATTCAGTACTTC.